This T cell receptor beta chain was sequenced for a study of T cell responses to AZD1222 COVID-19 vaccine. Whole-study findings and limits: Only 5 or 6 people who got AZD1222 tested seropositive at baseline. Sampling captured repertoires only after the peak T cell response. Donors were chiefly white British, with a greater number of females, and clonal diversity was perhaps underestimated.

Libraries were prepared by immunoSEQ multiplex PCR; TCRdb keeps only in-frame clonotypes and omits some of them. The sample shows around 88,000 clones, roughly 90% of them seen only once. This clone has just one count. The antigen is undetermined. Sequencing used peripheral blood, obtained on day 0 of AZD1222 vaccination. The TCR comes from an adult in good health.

The CDR3 here is CAISAGQGSGNEQFF. CDR3 in DNA: TGTGCCATCAGTGCGGGACAGGGGTCCGGCAATGAGCAGTTCTTC. The chain links TRBV10-3 to TRBJ2-1, with 10 bases that match TRBD1. The CDR3 spans 15 residues. V lost 4 bases, J lost 6 bases, and 6 bases stayed unmatched. Germline V CDR1 and CDR2: ENHRY, SYGVKD.